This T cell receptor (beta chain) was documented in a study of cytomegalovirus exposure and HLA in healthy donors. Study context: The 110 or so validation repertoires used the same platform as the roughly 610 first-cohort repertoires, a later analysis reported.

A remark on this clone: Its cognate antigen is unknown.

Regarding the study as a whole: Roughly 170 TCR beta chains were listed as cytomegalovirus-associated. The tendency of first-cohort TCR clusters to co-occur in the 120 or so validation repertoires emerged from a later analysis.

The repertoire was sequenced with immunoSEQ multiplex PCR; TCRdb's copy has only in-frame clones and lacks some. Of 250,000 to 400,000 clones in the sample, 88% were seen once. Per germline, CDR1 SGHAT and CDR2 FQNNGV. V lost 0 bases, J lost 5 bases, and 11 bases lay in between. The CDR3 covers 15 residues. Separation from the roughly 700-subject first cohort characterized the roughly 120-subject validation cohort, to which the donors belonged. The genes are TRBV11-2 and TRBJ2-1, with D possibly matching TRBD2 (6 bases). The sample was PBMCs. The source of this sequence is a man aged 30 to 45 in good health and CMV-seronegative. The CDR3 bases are TGTGCCAGCAGCTTAGATATTACTAGCCACAATGAGCAGTTCTTC. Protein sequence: CASSLDITSHNEQFF.